This T cell receptor beta chain was profiled in a study of CXCR3-negative and CXCR3-positive naive CD8 T cells. Concerning this clonotype: Its specificity is unknown.

The TRB cDNA libraries were prepared by 5' RACE with UMI labels. From its re-call of the 5' RACE reads, TCRdb lists each CDR3 protein once, without DNA. This sample's clone table lists 100,000 to 150,000 distinct CDR3 sequences. Overall study results and limits: Memory CD8+ cells showed much lower diversity, while both naive subsets were comparably high. With respect to TRBV-TRBJ usage, naive CXCR3-negative and CXCR3-positive cells were similar; memory differed.

Looked up from germline, CDR1 is KGHDR and CDR2 is SFDVKD. The CDR3 is 14 amino acids. The rearrangement links TRBV24-1 to TRBJ2-1; TCRdb's assignment of TRBD2 cannot be checked, as there is no DNA. The source is a human donor in good health. Some clones in this sample may be carry-over from other donors' samples. Material: naive CXCR3- CD8+ T cells from blood. Subset denoted: CD45RO-CCR7+CD27+CD95- naive CD8+ T cells lacking CXCR3 (TNR3-). CDR3 sequence reads: CATSERAGYNEQFF.